At least ten counts were recorded for the clone carrying this T cell receptor beta chain. Its antigen remains unknown. With 10-nucleotide random UMIs, 5'RACE was used to make the cDNA. The output of every sequencing run, over 180 million TCR-beta sequences, came from 15-18 subjects. TCRdb passed the 5' RACE reads through MiXCR, listing each CDR3 protein once. The sample includes tens of thousands of distinct CDR3 sequences, more than 10% of them seen just once. This CDR3 spans 15 amino acids. The V gene lost 0 bases and the J gene lost 7 bases, with 14 bases spanning the gap. The germline gives CDR1 SGHRS, CDR2 YFSETQ. Source material was 2 million unsorted PBMCs, stored at -80 °C in RNAlater. This sample is part of a study of neurological immune-mediated disorders. Whole-study findings and limits: None of the CDR3 amino acid sequences of expanded clones were shared across subjects, and this suggested private repertoires in all groups.

The specimen sequenced was PBMCs. The genes are TRBV5-1 and TRBJ2-1; D may be TRBD1 or TRBD2 (5 bases each). The receptor was isolated from a woman in her fifties or sixties with HTLV-1-associated myelopathy (HAM/TSP). The chain's CDR3 is CASSLDRGARNEQFF. The CDR3 bases are TGCGCCAGCAGCTTGGATCGGGGCGCGAGGAATGAGCAGTTCTTC.